The next 7 T cell receptor beta chains were all read from a single sample in a study of T cell repertoires in cytomegalovirus infection (dated by TCRdb to between 2018 and 2020). This sample was sequenced with an Illumina HiSeq 1500. The public sequencing data were trimmed at Q25 with fastp and processed into clonotypes with MiXCR by TCRdb, which kept only in-frame beta chains. Rows matching on CDR3 protein sequence are summarized as one entry with the most common DNA and genes. For this sample the table gives 200,000 to 300,000 distinct CDR3 sequences, of which roughly 10% were detected only once. Approximately 16% of the sample belongs to the ten largest clones. The sample was PBMCs. The receptor set was obtained from a human donor in good health (CMV status not recorded). Some clones in this sample may be carry-over from other donors' samples.

This clonotype has ten or more counts. The V gene is TRBV28, the J gene TRBJ1-5; 9 bases map to TRBD1. CDR3 size: 14 residues. V shed 6 bases, J shed 6 bases, and the junction held 6 bases outside the gene matches. The germline CDR1 and CDR2 sequences are MDHEN and SYDVKM. The DNA of the CDR3 is TGTGCCAGCAGCCTCACAGGGGGCAGTCAGCCCCAGCATTTT. Its protein is CASSLTGGSQPQHF.

This chain joins TRBV14 and TRBJ2-3, with TRBD2 identical over 11 bases. The germline V gene has CDR1 SGHDN and CDR2 FVKESK. With V trimmed by 3 bases and J by 5 bases, 7 bases remained unmatched. This CDR3 has 16 amino acids. CDR3 bases: TGTGCCAGCAGCCACTTGACTAGCGGGGTTAAAGATACGCAGTATTTT. This codes for CASSHLTSGVKDTQYF.

The chain carries TRBV29-1 and TRBJ2-3, with D hard to call. The CDR3 consists of 11 residues. V was pared by 4 bases and J by 2 bases, with 4 bases between. Germline-derived CDR1 and CDR2 are SQVTM and ANQGSEA. CDR3 sequence: CSVVYTDTQYF. Written as DNA, the CDR3 is TGCAGCGTTGTATACACAGATACGCAGTATTTT.

This clonotype was counted at least ten times. The V call is TRBV7-2, the J call TRBJ1-5; D remains ambiguous. The V gene lost 1 base and the J gene lost 6 bases, with 4 bases spanning the gap. The germline CDR1 and CDR2 sequences are SGHTA and FQGNSA. This CDR3 region has 12 residues. CDR3 DNA sequence: TGTGCCAGCAGCTTAGGTCCTCAGCCCCAGCATTTT. Translated: CASSLGPQPQHF.

This clonotype was detected many times. The chain carries TRBV5-1 and TRBJ2-5; TRBD2 agrees at 8 bases. Looked up from germline, CDR1 is SGHRS and CDR2 is YFSETQ. V shed 3 bases and J 4 bases; nucleotides not matched to a gene: 8. The CDR3 totals 15 residues. CDR3 sequence: CASSSTSGRGETQYF. Written as DNA, the CDR3 is TGCGCCAGCAGCTCAACCAGCGGGAGAGGAGAGACCCAGTACTTC.

This clonotype was counted many times. V is TRBV7-6 and J is TRBJ2-7; D unresolved. Trimming cost V 2 bases and J 3 bases, with 14 bases left between them. CDR3 length equals 15 residues. Germline V gives CDR1 SGHVS, CDR2 FNYEAQ. The DNA of the CDR3 is TGTGCCAGCAGCTTAATGGACCTGGGTCACTACGAGCAGTACTTC. It yields the protein CASSLMDLGHYEQYF.

There are many counts of this clonotype. The chain is built from TRBV7-2 and TRBJ1-5; 9 positions match TRBD1. This CDR3 contains 14 residues. The germline CDR1 and CDR2 sequences are SGHTA and FQGNSA. V gave up 4 bases and J gave up 5 bases; unmatched junction bases: 3. CDR3 sequence (DNA): TGTGCCAGCAGCTCGGGACAGGGAGATCAGCCCCAGCATTTT. This gives the protein CASSSGQGDQPQHF.